What follows are 2 T cell receptor beta chains derived from one specimen sequenced in a study of OX40 agonist ivuxolimab in advanced cancers. The data were produced by immunoSEQ multiplex PCR, yet TCRdb's version contains in-frame clones alone and is incomplete. There are tens of thousands of clones in the sample; 94% occur only once, and 2% to 3% lies in the top ten. The sequencing here drew on CD4+ or CD8+ T cells sorted from blood, taken in a trial of the OX40 agonist ivuxolimab. The receptors originated from an adult with an advanced solid tumor such as melanoma, head and neck, liver or kidney cancer.

The DNA of the CDR3 is TGTGCCATCGACGGGGGGAACACTGAAGCTTTCTTT. Translation gives CAIDGGNTEAFF. The chain uses TRBV10-3 and TRBJ1-1, with D possibly TRBD1 on 5 matching bases. V was shortened by 8 bases and J by 1 base, with 8 bases between the two germline ends. CDR3 length: 12 residues. Germline CDR1 reads ENHRY; CDR2 reads SYGVKD.

The chain has TRBV27 and TRBJ1-2, with D maybe TRBD1 (5 bases). Germline CDR1 MNHEY, CDR2 SMNVEV (reference sequence). CDR3 length: 14 residues. V lost 2 bases and J lost 5, with 12 bases in between. CDR3 amino acids: CASSLGGRGYGYTF. The CDR3, as DNA: TGTGCCAGCAGTTTAGGAGGGCGGGGGTATGGCTACACCTTC.